This T cell receptor beta chain is from a study of T cells after yellow fever vaccination. TCRdb called the 5' RACE reads again in MiXCR, with one record for every CDR3 protein. The sample shows about 170,000 distinct CDR3 sequences, roughly 11% of them seen only once. Here the sequenced sample was CD8+ T cells sorted from PBMCs, taken 15 days after the yellow fever booster vaccination. The receptor was derived from a man between 18 and 35 years old who received the YFV17D yellow fever vaccine.

The CDR3 DNA reads TGTGCAACGGAGGGGGTGGAAGAGACCCAGTACTTC. Translated: CATEGVEETQYF. V is TRBV7-9 and J is TRBJ2-5; D tentatively fits TRBD1 or TRBD2 (6 bases each). Looked up from germline, CDR1 is SEHNR and CDR2 is FQNEAQ (reference sequence). This CDR3 is 12 amino acids long.